Below, 19 T cell receptor beta chains from the same sample are listed, as sequenced in a study of beta chain features in type 1 diabetes. As every portion of the isolated RNA was reverse transcribed, the sequencing read expressed TCRB transcripts. The data were produced by immunoSEQ multiplex PCR, yet TCRdb's version contains in-frame clones alone and is incomplete. The data show about 290,000 clones, 7.5% to 9.5% seen once. Sequencing input: central memory CD4+ T cells from blood. These receptors all stem from a woman younger than 30 in good health.

This clone has only a few counts. The V call is TRBV27, the J call TRBJ2-5; D gene ambiguous. Trimming stripped 3 bases from V and 3 bases from J, with 11 bases between. The CDR3 length is 14 residues. Germline V gene lookup returns CDR1 MNHEY and CDR2 SMNVEV (reference sequence). Here the CDR3 reads CASSLTWWEETQYF. CDR3 bases: TGTGCCAGCAGTTTGACTTGGTGGGAAGAGACCCAGTACTTC.

This clone was found a few times. The chain links TRBV7-3 to TRBJ2-1, with 7 bases identical to TRBD2. Trimming took 4 bases from V and 3 from J; bases not matched to a gene: 9. This CDR3 comprises 16 residues. The germline V gene encodes CDR1 SGHTA and CDR2 FQGTGA. CDR3 amino acids: CASSSQAGVSYNEQFF. CDR3 coding DNA: TGTGCCAGCAGCTCCCAGGCGGGGGTAAGCTACAATGAGCAGTTCTTC.

The J gene is TRBJ2-7, the V gene TRBV28; 9 nucleotides line up with TRBD1. CDR3 length: 14 residues. Germline V gives CDR1 MDHEN, CDR2 SYDVKM. V lost 6 bases, J lost 2 bases, and 5 bases stayed unmatched. The CDR3: CASSHGTGPYEQYV. The CDR3 DNA follows: TGTGCCAGCAGCCACGGGACAGGGCCCTACGAGCAGTACGTC.

This clone was observed many times. The CDR3 DNA is TGCGCCAGCAGCCAAGCGACCCCCGCGGGCGATCAGCCCCAGCATTTT. It is translated as CASSQATPAGDQPQHF. J is TRBJ1-5 and V is TRBV4-1; the D is unclear. Trimming removed 1 base at V and 5 bases at J, with 15 bases between. CDR3 length: 16 residues. CDR1 is MGHRA and CDR2 is YSYEKL in the germline V gene.

This clone has more than one count but fewer than ten. This rearrangement joins TRBV5-1 to TRBJ2-1, with 8 bases identical to TRBD1. The CDR3 has 19 amino acids. Germline V CDR1 and CDR2: SGHRS, YFSETQ. The junction had 20 bases not matched to a gene; V was cut back by 9 bases and J by 0 bases. DNA for the CDR3: TGCGCCACCTATACCAAAACAGGGGGAGTAGAAGGCTCCTACAATGAGCAGTTCTTC. Protein sequence: CATYTKTGGVEGSYNEQFF.

The genes are TRBV5-4 and TRBJ1-2; D is uncertain. This CDR3 contains 13 residues. V was pared by 4 bases and J by 3 bases, with 10 bases between. CDR1 SGHNT and CDR2 YYREEE come from the germline V gene (reference sequence). CDR3 in amino acids: CASSPRADYGYTF. Here the CDR3 DNA reads TGTGCCAGCAGCCCCCGGGCAGACTATGGCTACACCTTC.

This clone was seen a handful of times. The V gene is TRBV29-1, the J gene TRBJ1-1; D is unresolved. There are 11 residues in the CDR3. Germline CDR1 and CDR2: SQVTM and ANQGSEA. V shed 7 bases and J shed 4 bases, with 10 bases lying between them. The CDR3: CSAVSTTEAFF. The CDR3 DNA reads TGCAGCGCCGTGAGTACCACTGAAGCTTTCTTT.

The sample holds a few counts of this clone. The chain couples TRBV5-1 to TRBJ2-2; TRBD2 agrees at 11 bases. The CDR3 sequence is 16 residues long. The trim removed 3 bases at V and 6 bases at J, leaving 7 bases unmatched. Germline values: CDR1 SGHRS, CDR2 YFSETQ. CDR3 in amino acids: CASSSTSGMTAGELFF. CDR3 bases: TGCGCCAGCAGCTCGACTAGCGGGATGACCGCCGGGGAGCTGTTTTTT.

CDR3 region: CASRDSYEQFF. The CDR3 DNA sequence: TGTGCCAGCAGGGACAGCTATGAGCAGTTCTTC. The chain combines TRBV2 with TRBJ2-1, with TRBD1 as a possible D gene (6 bases). Trimming took 6 bases from V and 8 from J, leaving 8 bases between them. CDR1 is SNHLY and CDR2 is FYNNEI in the germline V gene. This CDR3 comprises 11 residues.

This clone was seen at least ten times. The chain is built from TRBV5-4 and TRBJ2-1; 8 bases match TRBD1. With 4 bases clipped from V and 2 bases from J, the junction kept 8 bases outside the gene matches. The CDR3 has 16 amino acids. The germline V gene encodes CDR1 SGHNT and CDR2 YYREEE (reference sequence). This CDR3 is CASSPPTGAAYNEQFF. The CDR3 coding sequence is TGTGCCAGCAGCCCACCGACAGGGGCCGCCTACAATGAGCAGTTCTTC.

CDR3 sequence reads: CASSLVEGISNTGELFF. As DNA, the CDR3 is TGTGCCAGCAGCTTAGTAGAAGGGATTTCGAACACCGGGGAGCTGTTTTTT. The V gene is TRBV7-6, the J gene TRBJ2-2; D gene uncertain. V lost 1 base and J lost 0, with 12 bases in between. The length of the CDR3 is 17 residues. CDR1 is SGHVS and CDR2 is FNYEAQ in the germline V gene.

Only a few counts were recorded for this clone. The chain combines TRBV10-3 with TRBJ1-1; no definite D call. Germline V lookup: CDR1 ENHRY, CDR2 SYGVKD. CDR3 length equals 13 residues. V was trimmed by 4 bases and J by 2 bases, leaving 8 bases between them. CDR3 residues: CAISATSNTEAFF. For the CDR3, the DNA is TGTGCCATCAGTGCAACAAGTAACACTGAAGCTTTCTTT.

The chain has TRBV6-5 and TRBJ1-2; TRBD1 matches at 8 bases. CDR1 and CDR2 from the germline V gene are MNHEY and SVGAGI. Losses at the gene ends were 5 bases for V and 10 bases for J; bases not matched to a gene: 6. The CDR3 spans 12 residues. The CDR3 bases are TGTGCCAGCAGTAAAGGACAGGGTTCCTACACCTTC. It specifies CASSKGQGSYTF.

This rearrangement joins TRBV5-6 to TRBJ1-5; 7 positions agree with TRBD1. The J segment lost 2 bases and the V segment lost 1 base, leaving 9 bases of the junction unmatched. From germline, CDR1 is SGHDT and CDR2 YYEEEE. The CDR3 consists of 17 residues. In DNA, the CDR3 is TGTGCCAGCAGCTTGTCCCTAGGGGGCTTGGGCAATCAGCCCCAGCATTTT. Residues: CASSLSLGGLGNQPQHF.

The chain couples TRBV7-2 to TRBJ2-1, with D tentatively TRBD1 or TRBD2 (5 bases each). Trimming took 6 bases from V and 7 from J, leaving 13 bases between them. This CDR3 has 13 residues. Germline CDR1 and CDR2: SGHTA and FQGNSA. CDR3 bases: TGTGCCAGCAGACGCCCTTGGGGGAATGAGCAGTTCTTC. This gives the protein CASRRPWGNEQFF.

V is TRBV11-2 and J is TRBJ2-5; the D is unclear. V was trimmed by 6 bases and J by 2 bases, leaving 10 bases between them. This CDR3 region has 13 residues. Germline-derived CDR1 and CDR2 are SGHAT and FQNNGV. In nucleotides, the CDR3 is TGTGCCAGCAGGCTACTGGGACAAGAGACCCAGTACTTC. Translation: CASRLLGQETQYF.

The chain joins TRBV5-4 to TRBJ2-1; TRBD2 might be the D (5 bases). This CDR3 is 13 amino acids long. Germline V gene sequence: CDR1 SGHNT, CDR2 YYREEE (reference sequence). Trimming cost V 5 bases and J 8 bases, with 14 bases left between them. The CDR3 sequence: CASSRASSDEQFF. In DNA form, the CDR3 reads TGTGCCAGCAGTCGGGCTAGCTCCGATGAGCAGTTCTTC. Supplemented by reference TRBV5-4 and TRBJ2-1, the full variable domain reads ETGVTQSPTHLIKTRGQQVTLRCSSQSGHNTVSWYQQALGQGPQFIFQYYREEENGRGNFPPRFSGLQFPNYSSELNVNALELDDSALYLCASSRASSDEQFFGPGTRLTVL.

This clone turned up a few times. This chain uses TRBV7-2 with TRBJ1-2, with 7 nucleotides matching TRBD1. After removal of 4 bases from V and 5 bases from J, the junction contained 4 bases not matched to a gene. The length of the CDR3 is 13 residues. From germline, CDR1 is SGHTA and CDR2 FQGNSA. For the CDR3, the DNA is TGTGCCAGCAGCTCAGGGGGGCGGTATGGCTACACCTTC. Its translation: CASSSGGRYGYTF.

The genes are TRBV7-2 and TRBJ1-6; weak D call: TRBD1 (5 bases). Per the germline V gene, CDR1 is SGHTA and CDR2 is FQGNSA. The ends were cut back, 5 bases at V and 7 bases at J, with 12 bases in the middle. The CDR3 contains 14 residues. CDR3 nucleotide sequence: TGTGCCAGCAGCCCCCGGGGGAGCAATTCACCCCTCCACTTT. Encoded protein: CASSPRGSNSPLHF.